This entry lists 9 T cell receptor beta chains sequenced from one sample in a study of T cell responses to AZD1222 COVID-19 vaccine. Profiled with immunoSEQ multiplex PCR; TCRdb holds only in-frame clones, not every one. The sample includes around 160,000 clones, about nine tenths seen only once; the top ten take less than 15%. This material consisted of peripheral blood, taken on day 0 of AZD1222 vaccination. Receptor source: an adult in good health.

The chain couples TRBV5-1 to TRBJ1-2; no definite D call. CDR1 SGHRS and CDR2 YFSETQ come from the germline V gene. V was shortened by 0 bases and J by 14 bases, with 14 bases between the two germline ends. CDR3 length equals 12 residues. In DNA form, the CDR3 reads TGCGCCAGCAGCTTGGATCATGCGGAGTGTACCTTC. Translated: CASSLDHAECTF.

J is TRBJ2-7 and V is TRBV2; D is unresolved. The CDR3 is 13 amino acids. V was cut by 9 bases and J by 0 bases, with 12 bases left in between. CDR1 and CDR2 from the germline V gene are SNHLY and FYNNEI. CDR3 in amino acids: CARKGQSSYEQYF. DNA for the CDR3: TGTGCCAGGAAGGGCCAGAGCTCCTACGAGCAGTACTTC.

V is TRBV25-1 and J is TRBJ1-1, with unresolved D. This CDR3 is 13 amino acids long. Germline CDR1 MGHDK, CDR2 SYGVNS. V gave up 4 bases and J gave up 4 bases, with 10 bases separating them. Written as DNA, the CDR3 is TGTGCCAGCAGTGGGGAGTGGGGCACTGAAGCTTTCTTT. Translation gives CASSGEWGTEAFF.

This chain links TRBV27 with TRBJ2-3; the D gene is possibly TRBD2 (5 bases). The CDR3 length is 16 residues. V was cut by 1 base and J by 2 bases, with 13 bases left in between. CDR1 is MNHEY and CDR2 is SMNVEV in the germline V gene (reference sequence). CDR3 nucleotides: TGTGCCAGCAGTTTATTCCTCGACGGGGACACAGATACGCAGTATTTT. Amino acid sequence: CASSLFLDGDTDTQYF.

The gene calls are TRBV6-5 and TRBJ1-6; 7 bases are shared with TRBD1. The CDR3 has 14 residues. Germline CDR1 and CDR2: MNHEY and SVGAGI. Losses at the gene ends were 6 bases for V and 4 bases for J; bases not matched to a gene: 3. CDR3 protein: CASRRDSYNSPLHF. The CDR3 coding sequence is TGTGCCAGCAGACGGGACAGTTATAATTCACCCCTCCACTTT.

The V call is TRBV30, the J call TRBJ1-1; no definite D call. Trimming shortened V by 2 bases and J by 6 bases, and 13 bases separated the two germline ends. The CDR3 has 13 amino acids. Germline values: CDR1 GTSNPN, CDR2 SVGIG (reference sequence). This CDR3 reads CAWSRQDRAEAFF. CDR3 DNA sequence: TGTGCCTGGAGTCGACAAGATAGGGCTGAAGCTTTCTTT.

This chain joins TRBV24-1 and TRBJ2-4; TRBD1 agrees at 7 bases. V was clipped by 4 bases and J by 7 bases; unmatched bases: 6. Per germline, CDR1 KGHDR and CDR2 SFDVKD. CDR3 length: 14 residues. DNA for the CDR3: TGTGCCACCAGTGACGCGACAGGGTCGAACATTCAGTACTTC. This encodes CATSDATGSNIQYF.

This chain joins TRBV29-1 and TRBJ1-4; possibly TRBD1 for D (5 bases). The CDR3 contains 16 residues. V dropped 1 base and J dropped 7 bases, with 19 bases sitting between them. Germline CDR1 is SQVTM and CDR2 is ANQGSEA. The CDR3 sequence is CSVEVGTGAHSEKLFF. In DNA, the CDR3 is TGCAGCGTTGAAGTCGGTACAGGCGCCCATTCTGAAAAACTGTTTTTT.

The chain is built from TRBV2 and TRBJ1-6; D is perhaps TRBD1 (6 bases). Germline V lookup: CDR1 SNHLY, CDR2 FYNNEI. V lost 5 bases, J lost 6 bases, and 11 bases lay in between. The length of the CDR3 is 14 residues. The CDR3 sequence: CASSQQGGNSPLHF. Written as DNA, the CDR3 is TGTGCCAGCAGTCAACAGGGAGGTAATTCACCCCTCCACTTT.